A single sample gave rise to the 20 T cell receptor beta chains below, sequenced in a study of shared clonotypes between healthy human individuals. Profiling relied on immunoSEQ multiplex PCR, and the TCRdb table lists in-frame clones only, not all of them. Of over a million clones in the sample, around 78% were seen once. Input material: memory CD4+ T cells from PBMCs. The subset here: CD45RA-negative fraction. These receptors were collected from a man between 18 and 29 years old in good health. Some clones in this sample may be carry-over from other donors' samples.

The CDR3 reads CASSRTAGSSYEQYF. The CDR3 DNA is TGTGCCAGCAGTAGGACCGCCGGGAGCTCCTACGAGCAGTACTTC. The chain employs TRBV6-1 and TRBJ2-7; D may be TRBD2 (6 bases). The germline V gene has CDR1 MNHNS and CDR2 SASEGT. This CDR3 has 15 residues. V was trimmed by 5 bases and J by 0 bases, leaving 14 bases between them.

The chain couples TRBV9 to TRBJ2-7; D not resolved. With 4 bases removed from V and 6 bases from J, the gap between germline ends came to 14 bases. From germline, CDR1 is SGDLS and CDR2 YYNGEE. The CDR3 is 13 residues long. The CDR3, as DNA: TGTGCCAGCAGCCCCGCCCCGACGGGCGAGCAGTACTTC. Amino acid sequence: CASSPAPTGEQYF.

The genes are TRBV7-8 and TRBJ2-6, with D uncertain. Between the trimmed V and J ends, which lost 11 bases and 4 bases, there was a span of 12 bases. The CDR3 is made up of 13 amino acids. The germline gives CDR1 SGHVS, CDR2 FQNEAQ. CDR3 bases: TGTGCCGGCCGTAGGTCCGGGGCCAACGTCCTGACTTTC. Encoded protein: CAGRRSGANVLTF.

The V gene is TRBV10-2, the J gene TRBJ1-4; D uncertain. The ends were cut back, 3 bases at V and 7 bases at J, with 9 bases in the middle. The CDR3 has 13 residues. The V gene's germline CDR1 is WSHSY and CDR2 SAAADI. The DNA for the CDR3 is TGCGCCAGCAGTGAAAGGCGGGGTGAAAAACTGTTTTTT. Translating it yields CASSERRGEKLFF.

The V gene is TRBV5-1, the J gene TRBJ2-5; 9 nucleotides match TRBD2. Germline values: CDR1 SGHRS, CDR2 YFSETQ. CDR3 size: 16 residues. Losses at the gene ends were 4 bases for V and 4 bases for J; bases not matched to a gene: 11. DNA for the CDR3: TGCGCCAGCAGCCCCTTAGCGGGAGTTGTCTCAGAGACCCAGTACTTC. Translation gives CASSPLAGVVSETQYF.

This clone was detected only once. The CDR3 is CSVDSGMNTGELFF. CDR3 coding DNA: TGCAGCGTTGATAGCGGGATGAACACCGGGGAGCTGTTTTTT. The chain joins TRBV29-1 to TRBJ2-2; 8 nucleotides agree with TRBD2. The CDR3 sequence is 14 residues long. J gave up 1 base and V 3 bases, and 1 base lay outside the gene matches. Germline V CDR1 and CDR2: SQVTM, ANQGSEA.

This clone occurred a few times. Here the CDR3 reads CASSPLGSGSREQYF. In DNA form, the CDR3 reads TGTGCCAGCAGCCCCCTTGGTAGCGGGAGTCGCGAGCAGTACTTC. The gene calls are TRBV7-7 and TRBJ2-7; TRBD2 matches at 9 bases. V was clipped by 5 bases and J by 6 bases; unmatched bases: 11. Germline assignment: CDR1 SSHAT and CDR2 FNYEAQ (reference sequence). The CDR3 is made up of 15 amino acids.

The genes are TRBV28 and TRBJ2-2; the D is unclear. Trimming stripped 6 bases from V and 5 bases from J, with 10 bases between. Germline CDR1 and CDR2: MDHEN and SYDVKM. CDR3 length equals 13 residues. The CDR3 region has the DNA TGTGCCAGCAGCGGAGATGGTACCGGGGAGCTGTTTTTT. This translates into CASSGDGTGELFF. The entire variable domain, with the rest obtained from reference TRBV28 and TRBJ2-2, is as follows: DVKVTQSSRYLVKRTGEKVFLECVQDMDHENMFWYRQDPGLGLRLIYFSYDVKMKEKGDIPEGYSVSREKKERFSLILESASTNQTSMYLCASSGDGTGELFFGEGSRLTVL.

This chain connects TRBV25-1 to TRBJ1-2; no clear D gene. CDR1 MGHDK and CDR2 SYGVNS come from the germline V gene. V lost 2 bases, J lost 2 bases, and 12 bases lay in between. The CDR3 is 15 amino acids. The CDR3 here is CASSETGRPNYGYTF. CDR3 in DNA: TGTGCCAGCAGTGAAACGGGCAGGCCCAACTATGGCTACACCTTC.

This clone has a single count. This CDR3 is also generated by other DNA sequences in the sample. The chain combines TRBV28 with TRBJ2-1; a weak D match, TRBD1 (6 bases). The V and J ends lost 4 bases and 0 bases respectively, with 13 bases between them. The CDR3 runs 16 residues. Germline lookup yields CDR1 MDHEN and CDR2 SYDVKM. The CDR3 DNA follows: TGTGCCAGCAGTTCTCGGACAGCGAGCTCCTACAATGAGCAGTTCTTC. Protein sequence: CASSSRTASSYNEQFF.

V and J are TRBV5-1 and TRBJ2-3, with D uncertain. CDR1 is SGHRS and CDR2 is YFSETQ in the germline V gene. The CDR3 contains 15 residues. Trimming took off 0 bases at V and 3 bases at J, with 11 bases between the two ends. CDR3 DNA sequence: TGCGCCAGCAGCTTGGCGGGCCCACGAACAGATACGCAGTATTTT. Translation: CASSLAGPRTDTQYF.

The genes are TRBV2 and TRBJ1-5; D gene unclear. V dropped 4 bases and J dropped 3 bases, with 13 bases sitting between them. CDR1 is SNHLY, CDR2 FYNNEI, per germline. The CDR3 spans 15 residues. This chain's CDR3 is CASSVPGKVNQPQHF. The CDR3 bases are TGTGCCAGCAGTGTCCCCGGCAAAGTCAATCAGCCCCAGCATTTT.

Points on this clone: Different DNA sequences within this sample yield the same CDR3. The CDR3 bases are TGTGCCAGCAGCTCTGGTGGGGGCACTGAAGCTTTCTTT. This gives the protein CASSSGGGTEAFF. The V and J genes are TRBV7-9 and TRBJ1-1; weak D call: TRBD1 (5 bases). V was cut by 4 bases and J by 4 bases, with 10 bases left in between. This CDR3 is 13 amino acids long. CDR1 is SEHNR and CDR2 is FQNEAQ in the germline V gene (reference sequence).

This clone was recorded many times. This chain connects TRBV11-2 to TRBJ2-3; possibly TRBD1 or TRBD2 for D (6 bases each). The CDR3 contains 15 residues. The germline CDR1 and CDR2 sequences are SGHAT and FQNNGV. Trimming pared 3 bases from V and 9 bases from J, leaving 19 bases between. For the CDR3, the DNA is TGTGCCAGCAGCTTTCAAGGCGGGACACAGTTGACGCAGTATTTT. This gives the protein CASSFQGGTQLTQYF.

The CDR3 nucleotides read TGTGCCAGCAGGCTCGCCGGGACAGGGGGCAACTATGGCTACACCTTC. As protein: CASRLAGTGGNYGYTF. V gene TRBV28 combines with J gene TRBJ1-2; 12 positions agree with TRBD1. The V gene end was trimmed by 6 bases and the J gene end by 2 bases; junction bases not matched to a gene: 7. Per the germline V gene, CDR1 is MDHEN and CDR2 is SYDVKM. The CDR3 totals 16 residues.

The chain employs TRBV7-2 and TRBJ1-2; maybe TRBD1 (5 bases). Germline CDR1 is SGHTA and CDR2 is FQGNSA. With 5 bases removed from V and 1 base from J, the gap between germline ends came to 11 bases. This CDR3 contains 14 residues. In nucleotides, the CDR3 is TGTGCCAGCAGCACCGACAGCGTTAACTATGGCTACACCTTC. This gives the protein CASSTDSVNYGYTF.

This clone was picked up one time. This CDR3 reads CASSLGVGEQFF. The CDR3 DNA is TGTGCCAGCAGCTTAGGAGTGGGTGAGCAGTTCTTC. The chain is built from TRBV7-6 and TRBJ2-1, with D unresolved. V lost 1 base to trimming and J lost 9 bases, with 7 bases between them. This CDR3 is built from 12 residues. Germline V gene data show CDR1 as SGHVS and CDR2 as FNYEAQ.

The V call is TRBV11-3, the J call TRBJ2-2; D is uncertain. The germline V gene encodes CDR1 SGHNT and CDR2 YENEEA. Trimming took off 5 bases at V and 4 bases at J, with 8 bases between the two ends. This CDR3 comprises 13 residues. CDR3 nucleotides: TGTGCCAGCAGCCCTTCTGTCACCGGGGAGCTGTTTTTT. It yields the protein CASSPSVTGELFF.

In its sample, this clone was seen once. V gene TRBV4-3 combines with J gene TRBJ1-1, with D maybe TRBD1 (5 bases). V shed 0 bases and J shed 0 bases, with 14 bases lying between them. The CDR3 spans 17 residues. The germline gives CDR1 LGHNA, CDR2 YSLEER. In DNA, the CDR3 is TGCGCCAGCAGCCAAGATGACCAGGGTGATATGAACACTGAAGCTTTCTTT. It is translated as CASSQDDQGDMNTEAFF.

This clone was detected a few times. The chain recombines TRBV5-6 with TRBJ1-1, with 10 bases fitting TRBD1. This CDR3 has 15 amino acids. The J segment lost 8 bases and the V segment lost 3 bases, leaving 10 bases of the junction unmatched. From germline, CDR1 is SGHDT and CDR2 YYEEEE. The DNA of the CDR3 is TGTGCCAGCAGCTCCTCTTTGGACAGGGGGAAGGAAGCTTTCTTT. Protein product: CASSSSLDRGKEAFF. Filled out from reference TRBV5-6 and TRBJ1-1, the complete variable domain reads DAGVTQSPTHLIKTRGQQVTLRCSPKSGHDTVSWYQQALGQGPQFIFQYYEEEERQRGNFPDRFSGHQFPNYSSELNVNALLLGDSALYLCASSSSLDRGKEAFFGQGTRLTVV.